Listed below are T cell receptor beta chains from one sample, sequenced in a study of blood T cell repertoires in COVID-19. Libraries were prepared by immunoSEQ multiplex PCR; TCRdb keeps only in-frame clonotypes and omits some of them. The sample has 55,000 to 80,000 clones; about 83% are singletons. The material sequenced was peripheral blood. All receptors come from a human donor in a cohort sampled during active COVID-19. The CDR3 runs from the conserved cysteine through the conserved F or W.

TRBJ2-1	TRBV6-1	CASSEFSGSATYNEQFF
TRBJ2-2	TRBV19	CASRPTGGFGELFF
TRBJ1-5	TRBV6-5	CASSRSGQPQHF
TRBJ2-7	TRBV2	CASSVLQRVPSYEQYF
TRBJ1-4	TRBV5-1	CASSLGRAGNEKLFF
TRBJ1-1	TRBV23-1	CASSQSDQRALNTEAFF
TRBJ2-1	TRBV2	CASSRGLAGTFIEQFF
TRBJ2-7	TRBV5-4	CASSFGGGPYEQYF
TRBJ1-2	TRBV3-1/TRBV3-2	CASSPRMGGAYGYTF
TRBJ1-3	TRBV30	CAWSVKTGNTIYF
TRBJ2-3	TRBV5-1	CASSPGYTDTQYF
TRBJ1-5	TRBV27	CASRGQGAGNQPQHF
TRBJ2-2	TRBV11-3	CASSLRGGAGELFF
TRBJ1-5	TRBV6-4	CASSDLRQGVDQPQHF
TRBJ1-1	TRBV7-8	CASSARQGGNTEAFF
TRBJ2-1	TRBV4-1	CASSQRLAGGNYNEQFF
TRBJ1-2	TRBV19	CATSRTGPSYGYTF
TRBJ2-1	TRBV5-1	CASSPTSGSGNEQFF
TRBJ1-1	TRBV5-1	CASSLDYLTGDTEAFF
TRBJ2-7	TRBV9	CASSVQGGPYEQYF
TRBJ2-3	TRBV2	CASTYTDTQYF
TRBJ2-6	TRBV7-3	CASSPTPRTGANVLTF
TRBJ2-2	TRBV7-2	CASSPDRTGELFF
TRBJ2-3	TRBV5-1	CASSSGVVSTDTQYF
TRBJ2-1	TRBV2	CASSEGGGRAFEQFF
TRBJ1-1	TRBV6-5	CASSPAFAGNTEAFF
TRBJ1-2	TRBV19	CASCGTARYGYTF
TRBJ2-1	TRBV24-1	CATSEGRGGTDEQFF
TRBJ1-2	TRBV5-4	CASSSEQGRQRTYGYTF
TRBJ2-1	TRBV19	CASSSQDRGYNEQFF
TRBJ2-7	TRBV3-1/TRBV3-2	CASSSRPGSTYEQYF
TRBJ2-1	TRBV11-2	CASSFWGGADNEQFF
TRBJ1-2	TRBV6-5	CASSYLDRGYGYTF
TRBJ2-6	TRBV2	CASRWLALSSGANVLTF
TRBJ2-7	TRBV5-4	CASSLGAGQGYEQYF
TRBJ1-3	TRBV7-8	CASSNPGHTYSGNTIYF
TRBJ2-7	TRBV6-5	CASKQRSSYEQYF
TRBJ1-2	TRBV18	CASSPPFNYGYTF
TRBJ2-3	TRBV5-1	CASSLQGPSTDTQYF
TRBJ1-4	TRBV18	CASSPPGTGREKLFF
TRBJ2-7	TRBV9	CASSPSRKGAGEQYF
TRBJ2-5	TRBV7-8	CASSLLAGAFQETQYF
TRBJ2-1	TRBV7-8	CASSTGTSAYNEQFF
TRBJ2-3	TRBV18	CATSVSQVSRGQGGTQYF
TRBJ2-7	TRBV2	CASVGGAYEQYF
TRBJ2-1	TRBV5-1	CASTPSPLAGPGEQFF
TRBJ1-5	TRBV9	CASSVAPNQPQHF
TRBJ1-2	TRBV19	CASSFRTGPLGGYTF
TRBJ1-3	TRBV5-6	CASSFFSSGNTIYF
TRBJ2-3	TRBV4-1	CASRGLAGGQWGSTQYF
TRBJ1-6	TRBV6-5	CASRAGNSPLHF
TRBJ2-5	TRBV9	CASSVVGLAGGGQETQYF
TRBJ1-2	TRBV3-1/TRBV3-2	CASSYGTGANYGYTF